Below, 12 T cell receptor beta chains from the same sample are listed, as sequenced in a study of T-cell memory formation after mild COVID-19. TCRdb ran MiXCR on the 5' RACE reads and lists one entry per CDR3 protein. The data hold about 470,000 distinct CDR3 sequences, with 15% to 20% observed a single time. The sample comprised PBMCs or a T cell subset sorted from them (not recorded which). All receptors come from an adult woman who had mild COVID-19 (a few samples of this study predate the infection). Cell type and time point are not known.

This rearrangement joins TRBV6-6 to TRBJ2-5; D remains unclear. V shed 5 bases and J shed 2 bases, with 9 bases lying between them. CDR3 size: 13 residues. Germline V gene sequence: CDR1 MNHNY, CDR2 SVGAGI (reference sequence). CDR3 loop: CASSQHAQETQYF. Here the CDR3 DNA reads TGTGCCAGCAGTCAGCACGCACAAGAGACCCAGTACTTC.

There are a few counts of this clonotype. The gene calls are TRBV7-6 and TRBJ2-5; D call uncertain. Germline V gene lookup returns CDR1 SGHVS and CDR2 FNYEAQ. The V gene lost 5 bases and the J gene lost 0 bases, with 10 bases spanning the gap. The CDR3 extends over 14 amino acids. CDR3 region: CASSEVGYQETQYF. Here the CDR3 DNA reads TGTGCCAGCAGCGAAGTGGGGTACCAAGAGACCCAGTACTTC.

This clonotype was counted at least ten times. The chain joins TRBV9 to TRBJ2-3, with 8 bases fitting TRBD1. Trimming at V came to 2 bases and at J to 5 bases, leaving 10 bases not matched to a gene. The CDR3 runs 16 residues. The germline gives CDR1 SGDLS, CDR2 YYNGEE. The DNA for the CDR3 is TGTGCCAGCAGCGTCGCCGACAGGGGAGGAGGAGATACGCAGTATTTT. It encodes CASSVADRGGGDTQYF.

This clonotype has just a few counts. This chain joins TRBV7-9 and TRBJ2-5; tentatively, D is TRBD2 (5 bases). Germline-derived CDR1 and CDR2 are SEHNR and FQNEAQ (reference sequence). Trimming removed 5 bases from V and 5 bases from J, with 15 bases in between. The CDR3 contains 14 residues. The CDR3: CASSPEEAQETQYF. In nucleotides, the CDR3 is TGTGCCAGCAGCCCTGAGGAGGCGCAGGAGACCCAGTACTTC. Combining the CDR3 with reference TRBV7-9 and TRBJ2-5 gives the whole variable domain DTGVSQNPRHKITKRGQNVTFRCDPISEHNRLYWYRQTLGQGPEFLTYFQNEAQLEKSRLLSDRFSAERPKGSFSTLEIQRTEQGDSAMYLCASSPEEAQETQYFGPGTRLLVL.

The CDR3 loop reads CSARDLGRGKNIQYF. The CDR3 DNA is TGCAGTGCTAGAGATCTGGGTCGGGGGAAAAACATTCAGTACTTC. J is TRBJ2-4 and V is TRBV20-1; perhaps TRBD2 as D (6 bases). Trimming took 0 bases from V and 4 from J, leaving 13 bases between them. CDR1 is DFQATT, CDR2 SNEGSKA, per germline (reference sequence). The CDR3 contains 15 residues.

This clonotype was detected a few times. This chain connects TRBV20-1 to TRBJ2-7, with TRBD2 as a possible D gene (6 bases). The germline gives CDR1 DFQATT, CDR2 SNEGSKA (reference sequence). The CDR3 consists of 12 residues. V lost 3 bases to trimming and J lost 3 bases, with 9 bases between them. This CDR3 reads CSASGGGYEQYF. Written as DNA, the CDR3 is TGCAGTGCTAGCGGGGGAGGCTACGAGCAGTACTTC.

The chain joins TRBV24-1 to TRBJ2-2; D not resolved. Trimming took 4 bases from V and 1 from J, leaving 9 bases between them. This CDR3 contains 15 residues. Germline-derived CDR1 and CDR2 are KGHDR and SFDVKD. The CDR3 bases are TGTGCCACCAGTGACCCCGGCGGGAACACCGGGGAGCTGTTTTTT. It is translated as CATSDPGGNTGELFF.

This rearrangement joins TRBV6-2 or TRBV6-3 to TRBJ2-7; possibly TRBD1 or TRBD2 for D (6 bases each). CDR3 length: 17 residues. Trimming took off 7 bases at V and 1 base at J, with 23 bases between the two ends. Germline V gene data show CDR1 as MNHEY and CDR2 as SVGEGT. The CDR3 nucleotides are TGTGCCAGCAAACGGTTATCCGGAGGGGGAGAATCCTACGAGCAGTACTTC. Its protein is CASKRLSGGGESYEQYF.

There are many counts of this clonotype. This chain joins TRBV25-1 and TRBJ1-1, with 7 bases lining up with TRBD1. V shed 5 bases, J shed 9 bases, and the junction held 6 bases outside the gene matches. Per the germline V gene, CDR1 is MGHDK and CDR2 is SYGVNS. The CDR3 extends over 12 amino acids. The chain's CDR3 is CASSTNRGKAFF. In DNA, the CDR3 is TGTGCCAGCAGTACCAACAGGGGAAAAGCTTTCTTT.

CDR3 residues: CSVGDRVYEQYF. The CDR3 DNA reads as TGCAGCGTTGGGGACAGGGTCTACGAGCAGTACTTC. V usage is TRBV29-1 and J usage is TRBJ2-7; 9 nucleotides line up with TRBD1. Germline trimming cut 4 bases from V and 3 bases from J; bases unmatched to any gene: 1. The CDR3 spans 12 residues. CDR1 is SQVTM, CDR2 ANQGSEA, per germline.

The V and J genes are TRBV18 and TRBJ1-1; D is undetermined. V lost 1 base and J lost 3, with 6 bases in between. The CDR3 is 13 residues long. In germline, CDR1 is KGHSH, CDR2 LQKENI. The CDR3 nucleotides are TGTGCCAGCTCACCACGTGCGGACACTGAAGCTTTCTTT. Amino acids: CASSPRADTEAFF.

This clonotype has a handful of counts. The limits of the CDR3 on the DNA are not certain, so only TCRdb's listed CDR3 is given. This CDR3 reads CASSYTFGKEDRNPYEQYF. This rearrangement joins TRBV7-9 to TRBJ2-7; the table's TRBD2 call for D was not verified on the DNA. Ends included, the CDR3 has 19 residues. Germline loops: CDR1 SEHNR, CDR2 FQNEAQ (reference sequence).